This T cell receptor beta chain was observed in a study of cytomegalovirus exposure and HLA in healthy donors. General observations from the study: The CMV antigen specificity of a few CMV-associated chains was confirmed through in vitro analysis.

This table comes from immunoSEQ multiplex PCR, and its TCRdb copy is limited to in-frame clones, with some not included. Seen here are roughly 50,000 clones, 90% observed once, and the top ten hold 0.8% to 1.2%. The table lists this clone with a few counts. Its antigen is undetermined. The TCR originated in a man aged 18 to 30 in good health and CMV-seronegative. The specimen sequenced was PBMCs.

CDR3 in DNA: TGTGCCAGCAGCCCCCTCCCAGGGATCGCAGACATTCAGTACTTC. Amino acids: CASSPLPGIADIQYF. This chain uses TRBV9 with TRBJ2-4; D is perhaps TRBD1 (5 bases). The CDR3 is 15 residues long. V was pared by 4 bases and J by 8 bases, with 19 bases between. Germline CDR1 SGDLS, CDR2 YYNGEE. The whole variable domain, remainder taken from reference TRBV9 and TRBJ2-4, is DSGVTQTPKHLITATGQRVTLRCSPRSGDLSVYWYQQSLDQGLQFLIQYYNGEERAKGNILERFSAQQFPDLHSELNLSSLELGDSALYFCASSPLPGIADIQYFGAGTRLSVL.